Below are 5 T cell receptor beta chains sequenced from a single sample in a study of T-cell memory formation after mild COVID-19. One entry per CDR3 protein results from TCRdb running MiXCR on the 5' RACE reads. The sample lists under 450,000 distinct CDR3 sequences, about 15% occurring once. Specimen: PBMCs or a T cell subset sorted from them (not recorded which). Receptor source: a man younger than 35 who had mild COVID-19 (a few samples of this study predate the infection). Cell type and time point are not known.

The chain is built from TRBV6-2 or TRBV6-3 and TRBJ2-3; 11 bases map to TRBD2. V was pared by 6 bases and J by 2 bases, with 4 bases of the junction left unmatched. Germline V CDR1 and CDR2: MNHEY, SVGEGT. The CDR3 extends over 15 amino acids. In nucleotides, the CDR3 is TGTGCCAGCAGGGAGGGACTAGCGGTCACAGATACGCAGTATTTT. Translation gives CASREGLAVTDTQYF.

This clonotype was seen more than once but under ten times. V is TRBV4-2 and J is TRBJ1-6; no definite D call. Germline CDR1 reads LGHNA; CDR2 reads YNFKEQ. Trimming took off 4 bases at V and 9 bases at J, with 13 bases between the two ends. This CDR3 has 14 residues. Here the CDR3 DNA reads TGTGCCAGCAGCCCGTATTCGGGCGGTTCACCCCTCCACTTT. It specifies CASSPYSGGSPLHF.

The table lists this clonotype with many counts. CDR3 coding DNA: TGCGCCAGCAGCTTGATGGAGGGGGCCAGCACAGATACGCAGTATTTT. This codes for CASSLMEGASTDTQYF. This chain links TRBV5-1 with TRBJ2-3; TRBD1 is a possible D gene (7 bases). Per germline, CDR1 SGHRS and CDR2 YFSETQ. The ends were cut back, 1 base at V and 0 bases at J, with 12 bases in the middle. CDR3 length equals 16 residues.

J is TRBJ1-1 and V is TRBV6-2 or TRBV6-3, with no clear D. The CDR3 is 13 residues long. Per germline, CDR1 MNHEY and CDR2 SVGEGT. V was clipped by 5 bases and J by 1 base, with 8 bases between them. This chain's CDR3 is CASSGRTNTEAFF. CDR3 sequence (DNA): TGTGCCAGCAGTGGCAGGACGAACACTGAAGCTTTCTTT.

The rearrangement joins TRBV4-3 to TRBJ2-7; D possibly corresponds to TRBD2 (6 bases). The CDR3 sequence is 14 residues long. Trimming removed 0 bases at V and 1 base at J, with 7 bases between. The germline V gene has CDR1 LGHNA and CDR2 YSLEER. The chain's CDR3 is CASSQEGRSYEQYF. The CDR3 nucleotides read TGCGCCAGCAGCCAAGAGGGGAGGTCCTACGAGCAGTACTTC.